This T cell receptor (beta chain) was sequenced in a study of identical twins. Overall study findings and caveats: Researchers caution that invariant MAIT and iNKT cells could partly confound zero-insertion analyses.

Points on this clonotype: Its antigen is not known.

Per the germline V gene, CDR1 is SGHVS and CDR2 is FQNEAQ. Trimming cost V 3 bases and J 2 bases, with 11 bases left between them. The CDR3 contains 15 residues. TCRdb redid the calling of the 5' RACE reads with MiXCR, one entry per CDR3 protein. The repertoire has 500,000 or so distinct CDR3 sequences, about 14% of them found once; the top ten carry around 0.48%. These data were also filed under a second study, of yellow fever vaccine responses in identical twins.

The source is a woman under 30 in good health. The chain links TRBV7-8 to TRBJ2-1; tentatively, D is TRBD1 (6 bases). Sequences were obtained from CD4+ T cells sorted from blood. The CDR3 DNA sequence: TGTGCCAGCAGCTTTCGACAGGAGCCCTACAATGAGCAGTTCTTC. Protein sequence: CASSFRQEPYNEQFF.